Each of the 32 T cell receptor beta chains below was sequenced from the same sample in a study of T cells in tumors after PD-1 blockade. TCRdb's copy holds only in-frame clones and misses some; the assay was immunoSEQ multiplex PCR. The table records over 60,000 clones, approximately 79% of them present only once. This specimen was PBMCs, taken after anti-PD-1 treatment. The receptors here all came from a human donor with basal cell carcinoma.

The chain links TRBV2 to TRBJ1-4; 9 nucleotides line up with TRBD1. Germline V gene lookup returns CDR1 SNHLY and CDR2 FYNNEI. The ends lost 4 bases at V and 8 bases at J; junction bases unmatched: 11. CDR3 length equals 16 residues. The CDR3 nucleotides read TGTGCCAGCAGTGTCGGGACAGGGCGGCATAGAGAAAAACTGTTTTTT. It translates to CASSVGTGRHREKLFF. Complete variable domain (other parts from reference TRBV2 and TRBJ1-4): EPEVTQTPSHQVTQMGQEVILRCVPISNHLYFYWYRQILGQKVEFLVSFYNNEISEKSEIFDDQFSVERPDGSNFTLKIRSTKLEDSAMYFCASSVGTGRHREKLFFGSGTQLSVL.

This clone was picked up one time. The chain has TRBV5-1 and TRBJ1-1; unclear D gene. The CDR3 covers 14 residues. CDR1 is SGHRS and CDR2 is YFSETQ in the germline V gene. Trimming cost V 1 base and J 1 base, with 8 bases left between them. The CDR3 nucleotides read TGCGCCAGCAGCTTGTTATTGGAGAACACTGAAGCTTTCTTT. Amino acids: CASSLLLENTEAFF.

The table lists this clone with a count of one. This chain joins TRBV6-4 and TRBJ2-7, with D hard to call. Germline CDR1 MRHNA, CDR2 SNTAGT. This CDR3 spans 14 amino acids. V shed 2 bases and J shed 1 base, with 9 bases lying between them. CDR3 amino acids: CASSDVGSSYEQYF. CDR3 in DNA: TGTGCCAGCAGTGACGTGGGTTCTTCCTACGAGCAGTACTTC.

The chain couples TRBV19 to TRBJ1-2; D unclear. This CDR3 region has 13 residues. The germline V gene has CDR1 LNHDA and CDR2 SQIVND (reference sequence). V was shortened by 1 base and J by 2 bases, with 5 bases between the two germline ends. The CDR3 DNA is TGTGCCAGTAGTATAGCCGGGAACTATGGCTACACCTTC. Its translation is CASSIAGNYGYTF.

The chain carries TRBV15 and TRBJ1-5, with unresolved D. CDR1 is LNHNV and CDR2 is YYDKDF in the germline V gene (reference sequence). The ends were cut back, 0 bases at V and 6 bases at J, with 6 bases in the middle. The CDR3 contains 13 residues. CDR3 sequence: CATSREPGQPQHF. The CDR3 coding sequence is TGTGCCACCAGCAGAGAGCCGGGTCAGCCCCAGCATTTT.

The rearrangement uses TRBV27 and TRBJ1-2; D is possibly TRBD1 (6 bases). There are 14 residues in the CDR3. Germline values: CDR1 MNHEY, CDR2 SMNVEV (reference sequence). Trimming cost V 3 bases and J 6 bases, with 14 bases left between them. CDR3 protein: CASSLVQGKDGYTF. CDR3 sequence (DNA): TGTGCCAGCAGTTTGGTACAGGGCAAGGATGGCTACACCTTC.

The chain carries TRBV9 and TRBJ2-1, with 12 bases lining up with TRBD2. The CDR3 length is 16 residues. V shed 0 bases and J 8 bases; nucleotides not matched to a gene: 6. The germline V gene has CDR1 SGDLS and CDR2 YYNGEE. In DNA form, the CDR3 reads TGTGCCAGCAGCGTAGGGCCTAGCGGGGGGGCCTATGAGCAGTTCTTC. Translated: CASSVGPSGGAYEQFF. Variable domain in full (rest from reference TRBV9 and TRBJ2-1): DSGVTQTPKHLITATGQRVTLRCSPRSGDLSVYWYQQSLDQGLQFLIQYYNGEERAKGNILERFSAQQFPDLHSELNLSSLELGDSALYFCASSVGPSGGAYEQFFGPGTRLTVL.

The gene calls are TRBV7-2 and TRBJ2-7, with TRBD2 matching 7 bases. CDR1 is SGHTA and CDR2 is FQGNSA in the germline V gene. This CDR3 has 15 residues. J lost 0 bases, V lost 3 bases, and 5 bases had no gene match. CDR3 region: CASSFTSVSSYEQYF. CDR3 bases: TGTGCCAGCAGCTTCACTAGCGTTTCCTCCTACGAGCAGTACTTC.

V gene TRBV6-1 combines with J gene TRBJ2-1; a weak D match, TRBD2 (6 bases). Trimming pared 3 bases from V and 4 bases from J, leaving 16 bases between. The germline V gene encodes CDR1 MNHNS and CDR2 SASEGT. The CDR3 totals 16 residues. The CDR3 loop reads CASSDPGSPRYNEQFF. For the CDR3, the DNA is TGTGCCAGCAGTGACCCCGGGAGCCCGCGGTACAATGAGCAGTTCTTC.

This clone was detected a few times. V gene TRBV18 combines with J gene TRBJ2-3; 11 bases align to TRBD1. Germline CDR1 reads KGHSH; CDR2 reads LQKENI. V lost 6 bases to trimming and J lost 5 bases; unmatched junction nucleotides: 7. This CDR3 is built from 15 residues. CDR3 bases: TGTGCCAGCTCCCAGGGGACAGGGGGAAAAGATACGCAGTATTTT. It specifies CASSQGTGGKDTQYF.

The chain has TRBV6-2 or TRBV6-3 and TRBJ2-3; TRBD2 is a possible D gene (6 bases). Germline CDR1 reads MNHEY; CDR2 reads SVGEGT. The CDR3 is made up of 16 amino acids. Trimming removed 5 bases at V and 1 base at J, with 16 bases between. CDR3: CASSMPGGEGTDTQYF. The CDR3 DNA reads TGTGCCAGCAGTATGCCCGGGGGAGAAGGCACAGATACGCAGTATTTT.

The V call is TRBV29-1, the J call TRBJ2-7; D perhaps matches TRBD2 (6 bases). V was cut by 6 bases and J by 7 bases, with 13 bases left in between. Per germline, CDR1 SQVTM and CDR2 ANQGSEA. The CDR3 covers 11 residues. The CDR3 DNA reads TGCAGCGTGGGGGACTCTTGGGAGCAGTACTTC. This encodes CSVGDSWEQYF.

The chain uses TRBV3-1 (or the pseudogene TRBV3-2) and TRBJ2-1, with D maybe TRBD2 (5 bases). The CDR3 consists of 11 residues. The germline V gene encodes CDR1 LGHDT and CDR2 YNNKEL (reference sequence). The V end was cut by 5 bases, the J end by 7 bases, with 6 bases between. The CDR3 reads CASSRTNEQFF. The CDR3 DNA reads TGTGCCAGCAGCAGGACTAATGAGCAGTTCTTC.

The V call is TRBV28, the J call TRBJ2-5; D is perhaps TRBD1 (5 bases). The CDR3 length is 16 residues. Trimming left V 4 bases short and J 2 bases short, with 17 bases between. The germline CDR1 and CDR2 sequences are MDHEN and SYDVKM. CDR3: CASSSLLSGKQETQYF. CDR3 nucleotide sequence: TGTGCCAGCAGTTCTCTCCTCTCAGGGAAACAAGAGACCCAGTACTTC.

The CDR3 loop reads CASSYISGSNQPQHF. The CDR3 DNA reads as TGTGCCAGCAGTTACATCTCAGGGTCCAATCAGCCCCAGCATTTT. The chain links TRBV6-2 or TRBV6-3 to TRBJ1-5; D perhaps matches TRBD1 (5 bases). V was trimmed by 2 bases and J by 3 bases, leaving 11 bases between them. This CDR3 spans 15 amino acids. Germline V gives CDR1 MNHEY, CDR2 SVGEGT.

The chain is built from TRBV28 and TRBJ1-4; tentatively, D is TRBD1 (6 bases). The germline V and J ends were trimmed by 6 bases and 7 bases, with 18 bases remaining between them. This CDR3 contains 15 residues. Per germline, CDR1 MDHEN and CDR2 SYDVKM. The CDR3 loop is CASSLLQGGGEKLFF. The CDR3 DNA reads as TGTGCCAGCAGCCTTCTACAGGGAGGAGGTGAAAAACTGTTTTTT.

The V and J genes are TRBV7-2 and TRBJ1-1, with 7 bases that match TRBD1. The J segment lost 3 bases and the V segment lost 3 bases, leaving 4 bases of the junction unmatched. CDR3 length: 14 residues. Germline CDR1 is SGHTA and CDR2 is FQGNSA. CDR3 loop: CASSLGQLYTEAFF. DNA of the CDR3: TGTGCCAGCAGCTTGGGACAGTTGTACACTGAAGCTTTCTTT.

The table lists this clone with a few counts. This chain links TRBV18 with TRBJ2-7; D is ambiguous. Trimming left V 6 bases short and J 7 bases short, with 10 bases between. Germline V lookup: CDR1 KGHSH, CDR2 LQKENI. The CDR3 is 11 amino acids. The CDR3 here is CASSSLREQYF. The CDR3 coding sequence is TGTGCCAGCTCCTCTCTAAGGGAGCAGTACTTC.

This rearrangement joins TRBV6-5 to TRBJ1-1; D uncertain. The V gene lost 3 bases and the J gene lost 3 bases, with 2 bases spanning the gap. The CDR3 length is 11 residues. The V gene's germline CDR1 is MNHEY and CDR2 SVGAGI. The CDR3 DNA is TGTGCCAGCAGTTATCACACTGAAGCTTTCTTT. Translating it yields CASSYHTEAFF.

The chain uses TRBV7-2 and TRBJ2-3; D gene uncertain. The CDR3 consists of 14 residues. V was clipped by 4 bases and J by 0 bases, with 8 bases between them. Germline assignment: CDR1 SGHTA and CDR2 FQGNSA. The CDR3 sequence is CASSYYSSTDTQYF. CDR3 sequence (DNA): TGTGCCAGCAGCTACTACTCTAGCACAGATACGCAGTATTTT.

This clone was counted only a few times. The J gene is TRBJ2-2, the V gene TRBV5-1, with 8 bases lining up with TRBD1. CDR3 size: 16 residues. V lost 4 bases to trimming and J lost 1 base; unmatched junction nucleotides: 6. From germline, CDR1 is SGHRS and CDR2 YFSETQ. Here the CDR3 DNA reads TGCGCCAGCAGCCAGTGGGGGACAGGGAACACCGGGGAGCTGTTTTTT. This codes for CASSQWGTGNTGELFF.

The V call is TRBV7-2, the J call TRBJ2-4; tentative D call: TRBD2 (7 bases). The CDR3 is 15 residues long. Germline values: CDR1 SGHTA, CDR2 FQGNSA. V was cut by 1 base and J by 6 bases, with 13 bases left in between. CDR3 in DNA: TGTGCCAGCAGCTTAGACGGGGGGCCTGGAAACATTCAGTACTTC. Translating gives CASSLDGGPGNIQYF. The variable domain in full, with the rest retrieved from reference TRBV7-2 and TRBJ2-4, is GAGVSQSPSNKVTEKGKDVELRCDPISGHTALYWYRQSLGQGLEFLIYFQGNSAPDKSGLPSDRFSAERTGGSVSTLTIQRTQQEDSAVYLCASSLDGGPGNIQYFGAGTRLSVL.

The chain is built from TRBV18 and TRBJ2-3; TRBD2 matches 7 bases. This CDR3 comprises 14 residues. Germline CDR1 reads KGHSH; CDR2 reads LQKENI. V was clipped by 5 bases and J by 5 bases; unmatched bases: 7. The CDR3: CASSEAGVRDTQYF. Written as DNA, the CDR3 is TGTGCCAGCTCAGAGGCGGGGGTCAGAGATACGCAGTATTTT. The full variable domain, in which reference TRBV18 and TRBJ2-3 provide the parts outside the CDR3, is NAGVMQNPRHLVRRRGQEARLRCSPMKGHSHVYWYRQLPEEGLKFMVYLQKENIIDESGMPKERFSAEFPKEGPSILRIQQVVRGDSAAYFCASSEAGVRDTQYFGPGTRLTVL.

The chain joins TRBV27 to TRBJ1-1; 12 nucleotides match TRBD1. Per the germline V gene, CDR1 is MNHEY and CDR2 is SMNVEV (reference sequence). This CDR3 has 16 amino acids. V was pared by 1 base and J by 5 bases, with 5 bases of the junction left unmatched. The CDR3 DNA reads TGTGCCAGCAGTTTATGGGACAGGGGGCGGCAAACTGAAGCTTTCTTT. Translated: CASSLWDRGRQTEAFF.

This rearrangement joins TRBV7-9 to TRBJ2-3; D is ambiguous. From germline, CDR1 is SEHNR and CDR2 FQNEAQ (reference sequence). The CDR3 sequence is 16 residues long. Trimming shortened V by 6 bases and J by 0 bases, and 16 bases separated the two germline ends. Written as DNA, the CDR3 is TGTGCCAGCAGGCATATTAGCTTCACTAGCACAGATACGCAGTATTTT. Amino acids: CASRHISFTSTDTQYF.

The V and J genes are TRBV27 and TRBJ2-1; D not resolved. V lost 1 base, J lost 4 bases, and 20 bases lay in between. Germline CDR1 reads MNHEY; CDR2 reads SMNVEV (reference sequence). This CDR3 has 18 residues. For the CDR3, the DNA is TGTGCCAGCAGTTTATTAAGTACCCAGTTTGCCGCTTACAATGAGCAGTTCTTC. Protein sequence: CASSLLSTQFAAYNEQFF.

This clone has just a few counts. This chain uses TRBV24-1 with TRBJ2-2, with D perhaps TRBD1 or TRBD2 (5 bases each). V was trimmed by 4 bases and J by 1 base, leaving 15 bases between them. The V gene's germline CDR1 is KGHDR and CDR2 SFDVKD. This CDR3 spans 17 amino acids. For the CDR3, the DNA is TGTGCCACCAGTGACCCGGGAACTGGGGGGAACACCGGGGAGCTGTTTTTT. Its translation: CATSDPGTGGNTGELFF.

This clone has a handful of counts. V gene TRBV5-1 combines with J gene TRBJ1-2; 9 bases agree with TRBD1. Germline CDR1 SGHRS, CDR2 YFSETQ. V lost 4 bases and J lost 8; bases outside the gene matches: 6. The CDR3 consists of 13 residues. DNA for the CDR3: TGCGCCAGCAGCCTACAGGGGGCAGAAGGCTACACCTTC. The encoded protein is CASSLQGAEGYTF.

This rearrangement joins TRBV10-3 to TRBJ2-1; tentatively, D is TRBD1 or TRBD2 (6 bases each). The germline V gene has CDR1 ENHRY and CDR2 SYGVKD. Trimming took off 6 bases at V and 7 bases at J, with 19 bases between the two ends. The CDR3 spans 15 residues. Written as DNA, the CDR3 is TGTGCCATCAGCGGATCGGGGGCCAAGGAGAATGAGCAGTTCTTC. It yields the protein CAISGSGAKENEQFF.

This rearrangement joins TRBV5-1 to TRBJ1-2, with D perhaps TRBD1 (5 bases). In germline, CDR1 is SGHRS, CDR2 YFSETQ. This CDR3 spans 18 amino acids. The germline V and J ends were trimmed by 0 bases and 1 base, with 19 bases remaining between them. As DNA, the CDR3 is TGCGCCAGCAGCTTGGGGGCGACAGCCTCAAACCTTAACTATGGCTACACCTTC. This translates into CASSLGATASNLNYGYTF.

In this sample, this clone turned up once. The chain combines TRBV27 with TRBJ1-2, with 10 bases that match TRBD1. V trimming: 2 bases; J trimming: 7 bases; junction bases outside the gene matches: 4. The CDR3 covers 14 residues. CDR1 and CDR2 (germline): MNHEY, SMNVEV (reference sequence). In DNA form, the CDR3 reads TGTGCCAGCAGTTTAAGGGGACAGGGGTTTGGCTACACCTTC. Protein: CASSLRGQGFGYTF.

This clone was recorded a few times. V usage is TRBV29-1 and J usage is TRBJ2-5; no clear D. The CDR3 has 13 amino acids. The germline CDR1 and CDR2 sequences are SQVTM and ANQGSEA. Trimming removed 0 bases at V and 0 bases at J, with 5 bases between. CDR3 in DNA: TGCAGCGTTGAAGACCAGTACCAAGAGACCCAGTACTTC. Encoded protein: CSVEDQYQETQYF.